This is a list of T cell receptor beta chains from one sample in a study of identical twins. TCRdb reprocessed the 5' RACE reads via MiXCR and lists one record per CDR3 protein. The table has roughly 220,000 distinct CDR3 sequences, approximately 7.1% seen once. This sample was also put to use in a study of T cells expressing NK-cell markers.

Sequencing input: CD8+ T cells sorted from blood. The receptors shown here come from a woman aged 18-29 years in good health. Both conserved end residues are part of each CDR3. D genes are given only for firm matches. For some rows the clone size is stated as once, few or many, or as a class when expanded; others skip it.

v_call,clone_size,j_call,d_call,cdr3_nt,cdr3_aa
TRBV7-9,many,TRBJ2-7,TRBD1,TGTGCCAGCAGCCCCACTACAGGGGAGAACTCCTACGAGCAGTACTTC,CASSPTTGENSYEQYF
TRBV9,few,TRBJ1-3,TRBD1,TGTGCCAGCAGCGAACAGGGGGCTGGAAACACCATATATTTT,CASSEQGAGNTIYF
TRBV9,many,TRBJ2-1,NA,TGTGCCAGCAGCAGCTCCACGAGAGCCAATGAGCAGTTCTTC,CASSSSTRANEQFF
TRBV14,NA,TRBJ1-1,NA,TGTGCCAGCAGCCAAGGGGGAGGGTACATGAACACTGAAGCTTTCTTT,CASSQGGGYMNTEAFF
TRBV6-2/TRBV6-3,NA,TRBJ2-7,TRBD2,TGTGCCAGCAGTTACGGTACTAGCGGGAGTAGCTCCTACAATGAGCAGTACTTC,CASSYGTSGSSSYNEQYF
TRBV20-1,few,TRBJ1-2,TRBD1,TGCAGTGCAAGGGACAGGAGCTCCTATGGCTACACCTTC,CSARDRSSYGYTF
TRBV14,NA,TRBJ1-1,NA,TGTGCCAGCAGCAGGGTGATGGGGGCTGAAGCTTTCTTT,CASSRVMGAEAFF
TRBV9,few,TRBJ1-4,NA,TGTGCCAGCAGCGCGATTTCGGGATCTTGGGAAAAACTGTTTTTT,CASSAISGSWEKLFF
TRBV6-5,few,TRBJ2-4,NA,TGTGCCAGCAGTTACTCGATAGGCGGAGTCGACATTCAGTACTTC,CASSYSIGGVDIQYF
TRBV29-1,few,TRBJ2-1,TRBD2,TGCAGCGTTGGAACAACAGCGGGAGGGATCAATGAGCAGTTCTTC,CSVGTTAGGINEQFF
TRBV7-8,few,TRBJ2-1,NA,TGTGCCAGCAGCTTAGCGGGGCTCAATGAGCAGTTCTTC,CASSLAGLNEQFF
TRBV20-1,many,TRBJ1-6,TRBD1,TGCAGTGCTAGAGATAGATGGGGACAGGATAATTCACCCCTCCACTTT,CSARDRWGQDNSPLHF
TRBV5-1,many,TRBJ2-1,TRBD2,TGCGCCAGCAGCTTGGGACCCAGCGGGGCTAATGAGCAGTTCTTC,CASSLGPSGANEQFF
TRBV7-9,NA,TRBJ2-2,TRBD1,TGTGCCAGCAGCTGGACCGTGGGACAGGAGCCGACCGGGGAGCTGTTTTTT,CASSWTVGQEPTGELFF
TRBV3-1,few,TRBJ2-1,NA,TGTGCCAGCAGCCAAGAACCGATCAATGAGCAGTTCTTC,CASSQEPINEQFF
TRBV20-1,NA,TRBJ2-2,TRBD1,TGCAGTGCGCCTCTCTGGGACAGGGCGAACACCGGGGAGCTGTTTTTT,CSAPLWDRANTGELFF
TRBV6-1,NA,TRBJ2-1,NA,TGTGCCAGCAGACGCCGGGGGACTCCCAACTCAAATGAGCAGTTCTTC,CASRRRGTPNSNEQFF
TRBV9,NA,TRBJ2-3,TRBD2,TGTGCCAGCAGCGTGTTCGGGGGGGCAGATACGCAGTATTTT,CASSVFGGADTQYF
TRBV7-6,many,TRBJ2-3,NA,TGTGCCAGCAGCTTAGGAGTCACAGATACGCAGTATTTT,CASSLGVTDTQYF
TRBV15,few,TRBJ2-7,TRBD1,TGTGCCACCAGCAGAGATCGACAGGGGGTTAGTTACGAGCAGTACTTC,CATSRDRQGVSYEQYF
TRBV6-2/TRBV6-3,NA,TRBJ2-7,TRBD1,TGTGCCAGCAGTCGGCCGGGACAGTCGGACCACGAGCAGTACTTC,CASSRPGQSDHEQYF
TRBV12-3/TRBV12-4,few,TRBJ2-1,NA,TGTGCCAGCAAAGGGAGTGAGCAGTTCTTC,CASKGSEQFF
TRBV7-9,NA,TRBJ2-1,NA,TGTGCCAGCAGCTCAGACCCCGGATCTGTCAATGAGCAGTTCTTC,CASSSDPGSVNEQFF
TRBV6-4,NA,TRBJ1-1,NA,TGTGCCAGCAGTGACGCGGCGAACACTGAAGCTTTCTTT,CASSDAANTEAFF
TRBV27,NA,TRBJ2-1,TRBD2,TGTGCCAGCGGGACTAGCGATTACAATGAGCAGTTCTTC,CASGTSDYNEQFF
TRBV27,many,TRBJ1-5,NA,TGTGCCAGCAGTAAGTATAGCAATCAGCCCCAGCATTTT,CASSKYSNQPQHF
TRBV6-1,NA,TRBJ2-1,NA,TGTGCCAGCAAACTAACCCCAACCTGGCGGGTCGACAATGAGCAGTTCTTC,CASKLTPTWRVDNEQFF
TRBV20-1,NA,TRBJ2-7,TRBD2,TGCAGTGCTAGAGATTTATCGGGAGCGGGGCCCTACGAGCAGTACTTC,CSARDLSGAGPYEQYF
TRBV28,NA,TRBJ2-7,TRBD2,TGTGCCAGCAGTTTAGTCGGACTAGCGGAGGTCCCATACGAGCAGTACTTC,CASSLVGLAEVPYEQYF
TRBV7-8,NA,TRBJ2-5,NA,TGTGCCAGCGGGTACAGGGACGGACAAGAGACCCAGTACTTC,CASGYRDGQETQYF
TRBV5-6,few,TRBJ2-2,NA,TGTGCCAGCAGCTCCGGCCCGCGGGAGAACACCGGGGAGCTGTTTTTT,CASSSGPRENTGELFF
TRBV12-5,NA,TRBJ1-1,NA,TGTGCTAGTGGTGACAGCTATGAAGCTTTCTTT,CASGDSYEAFF
TRBV5-1,few,TRBJ2-3,TRBD2,TGCGCCAGCAGCTTATTAGCCGGAGCGGGGACAGATACGCAGTATTTT,CASSLLAGAGTDTQYF
TRBV5-1,many,TRBJ1-2,TRBD1,TGCGCCAGCAGCCCCCTGACAGGGATCCTCTATGGCTACACCTTC,CASSPLTGILYGYTF
TRBV19,NA,TRBJ2-1,NA,TGTGCCAGTAGTATGGGGGAGAGATACAATGAGCAGTTCTTC,CASSMGERYNEQFF
TRBV12-3/TRBV12-4,few,TRBJ1-1,NA,TGTGCCAGCAGTCTCGACACAGCTGGGGACACTGAAGCTTTCTTT,CASSLDTAGDTEAFF
TRBV3-1,few,TRBJ2-2,NA,TGTGCCAGCAGCCTCCCCTTCGGGGCCGGGGAGCTGTTTTTT,CASSLPFGAGELFF
TRBV24-1,NA,TRBJ2-1,TRBD2,TGTGCCACCAGTGATTACGCGGGGGGTAACTACAATGAGCAGTTCTTC,CATSDYAGGNYNEQFF
TRBV10-3,NA,TRBJ2-1,NA,TGTGCCATCAGTCCTCCCTCCTACAATGAGCAGTTCTTC,CAISPPSYNEQFF
TRBV12-3/TRBV12-4,many,TRBJ2-2,NA,TGTGCCAGCATCGGACTGGCGAGGACCGGGGAGCTGTTTTTT,CASIGLARTGELFF
TRBV7-6,NA,TRBJ1-6,TRBD1,TGTGCCAGCAGCGCCACCGGGACAGGGCATTCACCCCTCCACTTT,CASSATGTGHSPLHF
TRBV12-3/TRBV12-4,many,TRBJ2-3,NA,TGTGCCAGCAGTGCCGACACAGATACGCAGTATTTT,CASSADTDTQYF
TRBV15,few,TRBJ2-1,TRBD1,TGTGCCACCAGTCCGGGACAGAGGCAGTTCTTC,CATSPGQRQFF
TRBV20-1,many,TRBJ2-3,TRBD1,TGCAGTGCCCCCCTCGCAGGACAGGGCGTAACAGATACGCAGTATTTT,CSAPLAGQGVTDTQYF
TRBV20-1,few,TRBJ2-3,NA,TGCAGTGCTCCGATTGGGGCGGGACATTATACGCAGTATTTT,CSAPIGAGHYTQYF
TRBV9,NA,TRBJ2-1,NA,TGTGCCAGCAGCGTAGGGCGGGCTGACAATGAGCAGTTCTTC,CASSVGRADNEQFF
TRBV12-3/TRBV12-4,NA,TRBJ1-2,NA,TGTGCCAGCAGTTTTACGGACTCAGACTACACCTTC,CASSFTDSDYTF
TRBV10-2,many,TRBJ2-7,NA,TGCGCCAGCAGTGAGTCTAGGAATAGCGGACCCCTATTCTACGAGCAGTACTTC,CASSESRNSGPLFYEQYF
TRBV29-1,NA,TRBJ2-5,TRBD1,TGCAGCGGGAGACAGGGGCAAGAGACCCAGTACTTC,CSGRQGQETQYF
TRBV27,few,TRBJ2-7,NA,TGTGCCAGCAGTTCCCCATTTGTGCAGTACTTC,CASSSPFVQYF
TRBV2,NA,TRBJ2-5,NA,TGTGCCAGCAGTGAGGATGCCAACCCGGAAGAGACCCAGTACTTC,CASSEDANPEETQYF
TRBV12-5,many,TRBJ2-7,TRBD1,TGTGCTAGTGGCGGCACCGGGACAGGGTCCTACGAGCAGTACTTC,CASGGTGTGSYEQYF
TRBV5-5,many,TRBJ1-2,NA,TGTGCCAGCAGCTTGGTGGAGATAACCCTCGCTAATTATGGCTACACCTTC,CASSLVEITLANYGYTF
TRBV9,many,TRBJ1-1,NA,TGTGCCAGCAGCGTTTCCCTAATTCCTCAAACAGGGCCGGTCACTGAAGCTTTCTTT,CASSVSLIPQTGPVTEAFF
TRBV20-1,medium-sized,TRBJ1-3,NA,TGCAGTGCTAGACTGTACGGGGGGCAACTCTCTGGAAACACCATATATTTT,CSARLYGGQLSGNTIYF
TRBV12-1,few,TRBJ1-1,NA,TGTGCCAGCAGCTCCTCGAGAAGGTTCGAAGCTTTCTTT,CASSSSRRFEAFF
TRBV19,many,TRBJ2-1,NA,TGTGCCAGTAGTGCCGGCAGCGGTAATGAGCAGTTCTTC,CASSAGSGNEQFF
TRBV6-2/TRBV6-3,many,TRBJ2-7,NA,TGTGCCAGCAGCCCCCGTCCAGGCGAGCAGTACTTC,CASSPRPGEQYF
TRBV29-1,many,TRBJ2-1,NA,TGCAGCGTCCTCGAGAATGAGCAGTTCTTC,CSVLENEQFF